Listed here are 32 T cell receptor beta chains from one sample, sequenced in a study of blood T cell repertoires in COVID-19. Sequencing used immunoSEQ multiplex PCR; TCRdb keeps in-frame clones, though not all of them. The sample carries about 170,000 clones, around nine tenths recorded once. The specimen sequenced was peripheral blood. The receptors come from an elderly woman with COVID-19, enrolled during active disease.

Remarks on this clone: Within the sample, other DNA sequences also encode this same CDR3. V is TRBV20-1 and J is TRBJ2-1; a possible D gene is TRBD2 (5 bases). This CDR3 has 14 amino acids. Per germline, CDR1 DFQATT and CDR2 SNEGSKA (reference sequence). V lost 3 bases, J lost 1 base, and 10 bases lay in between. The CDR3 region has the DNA TGCAGTGCTAGTTTATTAGCGTCCTACAATGAGCAGTTCTTC. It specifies CSASLLASYNEQFF.

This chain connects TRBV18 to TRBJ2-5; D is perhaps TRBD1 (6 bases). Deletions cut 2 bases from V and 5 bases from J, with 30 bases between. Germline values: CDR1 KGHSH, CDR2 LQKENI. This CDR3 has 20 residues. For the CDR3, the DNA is TGTGCCAGCTCACCAACCTCGGCAGGGGCTGCAGAGACGTCCAGTGAGACCCAGTACTTC. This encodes CASSPTSAGAAETSSETQYF.

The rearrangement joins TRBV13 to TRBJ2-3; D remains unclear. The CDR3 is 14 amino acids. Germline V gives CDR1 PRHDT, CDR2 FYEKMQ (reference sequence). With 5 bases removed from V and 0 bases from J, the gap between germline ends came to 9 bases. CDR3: CASSRPASTDTQYF. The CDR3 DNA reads TGTGCCAGCAGCAGGCCAGCGAGCACAGATACGCAGTATTTT.

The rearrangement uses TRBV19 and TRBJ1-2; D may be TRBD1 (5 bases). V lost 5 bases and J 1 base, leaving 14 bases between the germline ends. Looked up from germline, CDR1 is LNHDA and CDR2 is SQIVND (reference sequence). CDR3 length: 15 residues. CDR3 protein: CASSPQGKFNYGYTF. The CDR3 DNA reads TGTGCCAGTAGTCCGCAGGGTAAATTTAACTATGGCTACACCTTC. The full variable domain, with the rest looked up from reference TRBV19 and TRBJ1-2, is DGGITQSPKYLFRKEGQNVTLSCEQNLNHDAMYWYRQDPGQGLRLIYYSQIVNDFQKGDIAEGYSVSREKKESFPLTVTSAQKNPTAFYLCASSPQGKFNYGYTFGSGTRLTVV.

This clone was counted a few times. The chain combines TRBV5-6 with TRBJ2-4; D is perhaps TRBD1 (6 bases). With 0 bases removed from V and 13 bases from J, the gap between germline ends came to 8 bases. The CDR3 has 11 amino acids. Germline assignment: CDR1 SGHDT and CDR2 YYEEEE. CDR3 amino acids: CASSLGGTQYF. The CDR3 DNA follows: TGTGCCAGCAGCTTGGGGGGGACACAGTACTTC.

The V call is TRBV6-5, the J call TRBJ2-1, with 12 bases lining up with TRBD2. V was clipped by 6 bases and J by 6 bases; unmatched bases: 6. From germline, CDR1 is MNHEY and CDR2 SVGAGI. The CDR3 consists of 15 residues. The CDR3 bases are TGTGCCAGCAGGACTAGCGGGAGCGGGGGCAATGAGCAGTTCTTC. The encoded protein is CASRTSGSGGNEQFF.

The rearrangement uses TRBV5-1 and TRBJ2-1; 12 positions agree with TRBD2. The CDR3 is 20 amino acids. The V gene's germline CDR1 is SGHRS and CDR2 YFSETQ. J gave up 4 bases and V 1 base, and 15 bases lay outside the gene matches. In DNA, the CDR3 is TGCGCCAGCAGCTTGACCTGGACTAGCGGGATATTTAGGGCTTACAATGAGCAGTTCTTC. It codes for CASSLTWTSGIFRAYNEQFF.

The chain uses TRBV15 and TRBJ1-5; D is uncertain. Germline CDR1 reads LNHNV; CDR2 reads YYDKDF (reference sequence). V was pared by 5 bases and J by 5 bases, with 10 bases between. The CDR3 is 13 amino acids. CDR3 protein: CATSGGYDQPQHF. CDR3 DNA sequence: TGTGCCACCAGCGGAGGCTATGATCAGCCCCAGCATTTT.

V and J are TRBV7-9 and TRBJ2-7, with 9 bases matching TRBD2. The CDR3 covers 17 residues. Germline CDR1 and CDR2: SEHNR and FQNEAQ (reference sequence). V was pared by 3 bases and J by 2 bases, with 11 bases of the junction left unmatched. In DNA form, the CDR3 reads TGTGCCAGCAGCTTGGGTAGCGGGAGCTCCGGGGCCTACGAGCAGTACTTC. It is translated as CASSLGSGSSGAYEQYF.

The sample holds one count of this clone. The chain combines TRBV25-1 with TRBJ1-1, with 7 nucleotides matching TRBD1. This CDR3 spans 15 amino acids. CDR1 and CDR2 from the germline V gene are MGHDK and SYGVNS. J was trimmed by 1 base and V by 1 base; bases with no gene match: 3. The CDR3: CASSESTGANTEAFF. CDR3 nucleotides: TGTGCCAGCAGTGAATCCACAGGGGCGAACACTGAAGCTTTCTTT.

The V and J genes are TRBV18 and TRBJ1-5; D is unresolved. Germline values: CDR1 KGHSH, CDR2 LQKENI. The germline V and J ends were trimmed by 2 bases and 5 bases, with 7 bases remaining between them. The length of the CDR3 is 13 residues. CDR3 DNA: TGTGCCAGCTCACCAGGAGACCATCAGCCCCAGCATTTT. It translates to CASSPGDHQPQHF.

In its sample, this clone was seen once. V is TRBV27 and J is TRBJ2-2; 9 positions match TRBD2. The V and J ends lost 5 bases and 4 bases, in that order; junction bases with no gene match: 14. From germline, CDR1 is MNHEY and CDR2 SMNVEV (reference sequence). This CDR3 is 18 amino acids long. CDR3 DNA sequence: TGTGCCAGCAGTGAGCTTTTCGGCGGGAGGGGTACCACCGGGGAGCTGTTTTTT. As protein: CASSELFGGRGTTGELFF.

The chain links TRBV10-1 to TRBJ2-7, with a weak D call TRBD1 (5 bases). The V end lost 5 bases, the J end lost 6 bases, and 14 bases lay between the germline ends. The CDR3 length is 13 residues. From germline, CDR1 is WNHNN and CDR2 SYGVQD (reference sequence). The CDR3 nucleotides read TGCGCCAGCAGTCCCAGGGCCCCCCGCGAGCAGTACTTC. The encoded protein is CASSPRAPREQYF.

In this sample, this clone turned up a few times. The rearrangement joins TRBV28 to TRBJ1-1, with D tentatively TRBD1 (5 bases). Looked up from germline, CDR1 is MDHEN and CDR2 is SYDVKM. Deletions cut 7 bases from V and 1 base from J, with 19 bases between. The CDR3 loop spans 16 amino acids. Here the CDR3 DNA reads TGTGCCAGCAACCCCGGGGGTCTTTCGGGGAACACTGAAGCTTTCTTT. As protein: CASNPGGLSGNTEAFF. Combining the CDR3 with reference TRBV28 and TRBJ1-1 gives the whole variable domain DVKVTQSSRYLVKRTGEKVFLECVQDMDHENMFWYRQDPGLGLRLIYFSYDVKMKEKGDIPEGYSVSREKKERFSLILESASTNQTSMYLCASNPGGLSGNTEAFFGQGTRLTVV.

CDR3 bases: TGTGCCAGCAGTTACGGGAGGTCCTATAGCAATCAGCCCCAGCATTTT. It encodes CASSYGRSYSNQPQHF. The J gene is TRBJ1-5, the V gene TRBV6-2 or TRBV6-3; D ambiguous. Per germline, CDR1 MNHEY and CDR2 SVGEGT. The CDR3 contains 16 residues. Between the trimmed V and J ends, which lost 2 bases and 0 bases, there was a span of 11 bases.

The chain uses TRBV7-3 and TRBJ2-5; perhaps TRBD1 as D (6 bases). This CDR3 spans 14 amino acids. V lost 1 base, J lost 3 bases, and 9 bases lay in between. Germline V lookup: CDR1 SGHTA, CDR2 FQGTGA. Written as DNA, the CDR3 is TGTGCCAGCAGCTTAATTCCAGGGGAAGAGACCCAGTACTTC. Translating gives CASSLIPGEETQYF.

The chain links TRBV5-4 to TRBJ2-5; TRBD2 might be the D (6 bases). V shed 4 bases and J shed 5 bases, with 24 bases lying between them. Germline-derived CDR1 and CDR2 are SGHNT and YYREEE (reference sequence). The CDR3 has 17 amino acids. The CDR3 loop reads CASSPGGGGASRETQYF. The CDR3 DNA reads TGTGCCAGCAGCCCCGGGGGAGGAGGGGCCTCCCGTGAGACCCAGTACTTC.

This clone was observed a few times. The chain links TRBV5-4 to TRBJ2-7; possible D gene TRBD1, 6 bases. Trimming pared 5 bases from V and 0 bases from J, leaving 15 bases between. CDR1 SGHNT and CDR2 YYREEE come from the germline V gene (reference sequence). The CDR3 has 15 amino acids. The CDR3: CASSPDRYSSYEQYF. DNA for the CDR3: TGTGCCAGCAGTCCCGACAGGTACAGCTCCTACGAGCAGTACTTC.

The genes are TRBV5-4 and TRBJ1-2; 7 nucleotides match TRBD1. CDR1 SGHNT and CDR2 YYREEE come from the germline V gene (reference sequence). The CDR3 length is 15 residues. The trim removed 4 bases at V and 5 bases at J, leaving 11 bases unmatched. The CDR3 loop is CASSLGGQEKYGYTF. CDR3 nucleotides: TGTGCCAGCAGCCTGGGAGGACAGGAAAAATATGGCTACACCTTC.

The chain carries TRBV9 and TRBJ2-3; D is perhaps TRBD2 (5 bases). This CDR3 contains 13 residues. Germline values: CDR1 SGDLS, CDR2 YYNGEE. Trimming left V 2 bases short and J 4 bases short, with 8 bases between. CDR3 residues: CASSVTSADTQYF. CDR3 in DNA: TGTGCCAGCAGCGTTACTAGTGCAGATACGCAGTATTTT.

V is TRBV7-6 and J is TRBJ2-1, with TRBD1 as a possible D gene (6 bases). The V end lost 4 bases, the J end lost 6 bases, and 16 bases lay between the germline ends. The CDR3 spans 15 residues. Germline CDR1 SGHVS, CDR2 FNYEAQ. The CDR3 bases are TGTGCCAGCAGCTCCGTGACAGGCAAAGTCAATGAGCAGTTCTTC. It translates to CASSSVTGKVNEQFF. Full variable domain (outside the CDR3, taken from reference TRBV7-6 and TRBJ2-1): GAGVSQSPRYKVTKRGQDVALRCDPISGHVSLYWYRQALGQGPEFLTYFNYEAQQDKSGLPNDRFSAERPEGSISTLTIQRTEQRDSAMYRCASSSVTGKVNEQFFGPGTRLTVL.

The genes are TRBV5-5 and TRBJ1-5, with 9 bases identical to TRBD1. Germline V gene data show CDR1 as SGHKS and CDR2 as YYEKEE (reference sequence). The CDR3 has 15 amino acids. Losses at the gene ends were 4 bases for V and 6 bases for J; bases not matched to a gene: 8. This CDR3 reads CASSGEQGARQPQHF. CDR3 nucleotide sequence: TGTGCCAGCAGCGGAGAACAGGGGGCTCGTCAGCCCCAGCATTTT.

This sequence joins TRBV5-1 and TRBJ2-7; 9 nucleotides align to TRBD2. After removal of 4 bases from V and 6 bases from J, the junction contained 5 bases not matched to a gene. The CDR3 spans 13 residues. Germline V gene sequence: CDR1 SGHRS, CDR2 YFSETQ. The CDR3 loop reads CASSVAGVAEQYF. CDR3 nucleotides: TGCGCCAGCAGCGTAGCGGGAGTGGCCGAGCAGTACTTC. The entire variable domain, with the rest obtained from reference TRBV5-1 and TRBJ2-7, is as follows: KAGVTQTPRYLIKTRGQQVTLSCSPISGHRSVSWYQQTPGQGLQFLFEYFSETQRNKGNFPGRFSGRQFSNSRSEMNVSTLELGDSALYLCASSVAGVAEQYFGPGTRLTVT.

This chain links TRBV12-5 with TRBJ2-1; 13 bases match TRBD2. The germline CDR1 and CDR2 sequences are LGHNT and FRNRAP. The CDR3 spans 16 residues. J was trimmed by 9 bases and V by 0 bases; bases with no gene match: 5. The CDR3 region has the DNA TGTGCTAGTGGTTTGGTACAAGGACTAGCGGGAGTTGAGCAGTTCTTC. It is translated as CASGLVQGLAGVEQFF.

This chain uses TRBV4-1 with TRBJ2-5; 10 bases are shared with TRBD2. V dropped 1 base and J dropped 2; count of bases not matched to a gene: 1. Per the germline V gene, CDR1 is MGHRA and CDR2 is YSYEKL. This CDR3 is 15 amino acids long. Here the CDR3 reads CASSQGTSGQETQYF. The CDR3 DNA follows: TGCGCCAGCAGCCAAGGGACTAGCGGACAAGAGACCCAGTACTTC.

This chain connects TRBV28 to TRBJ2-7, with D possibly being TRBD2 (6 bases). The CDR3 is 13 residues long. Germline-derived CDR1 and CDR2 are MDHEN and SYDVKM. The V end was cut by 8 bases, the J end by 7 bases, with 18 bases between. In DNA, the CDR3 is TGTGCCAGCGGCGGGGCTACAAATCTGGAGCAGTACTTC. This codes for CASGGATNLEQYF.

CDR3 nucleotides: TGTGCCAGCAGCCCAGGGAACCGAGGCACCGGGGAGCTGTTTTTT. Protein sequence: CASSPGNRGTGELFF. The chain has TRBV7-6 and TRBJ2-2, with D perhaps TRBD1 (5 bases). This CDR3 is built from 15 residues. The V and J ends lost 5 bases and 4 bases respectively, with 14 bases between them. The V gene's germline CDR1 is SGHVS and CDR2 FNYEAQ.

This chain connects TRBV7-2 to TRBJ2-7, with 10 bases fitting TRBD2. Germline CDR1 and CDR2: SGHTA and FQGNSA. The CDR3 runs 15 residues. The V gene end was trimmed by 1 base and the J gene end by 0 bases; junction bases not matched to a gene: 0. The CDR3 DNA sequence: TGTGCCAGCAGCTTAGGGACTAGCGGCTCCTACGAGCAGTACTTC. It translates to CASSLGTSGSYEQYF.

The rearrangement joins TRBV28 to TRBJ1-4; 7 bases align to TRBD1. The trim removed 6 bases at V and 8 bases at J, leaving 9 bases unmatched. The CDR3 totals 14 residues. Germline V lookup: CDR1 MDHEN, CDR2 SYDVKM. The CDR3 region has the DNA TGTGCCAGCAGCGCCGGGACAGAATCGGAAAAACTGTTTTTT. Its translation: CASSAGTESEKLFF.

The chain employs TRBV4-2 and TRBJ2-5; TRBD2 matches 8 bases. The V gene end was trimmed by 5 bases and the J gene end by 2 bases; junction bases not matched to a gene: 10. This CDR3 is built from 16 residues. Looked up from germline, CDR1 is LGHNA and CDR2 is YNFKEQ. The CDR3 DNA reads TGTGCCAGCAGCGAAGCTGTCTCTAGCGGGCAAGAGACCCAGTACTTC. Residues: CASSEAVSSGQETQYF.

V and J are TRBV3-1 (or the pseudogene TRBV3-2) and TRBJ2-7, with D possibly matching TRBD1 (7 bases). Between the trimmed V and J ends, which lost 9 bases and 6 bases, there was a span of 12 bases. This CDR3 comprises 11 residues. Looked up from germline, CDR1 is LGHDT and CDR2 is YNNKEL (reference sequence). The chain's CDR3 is CASGQEGEQYF. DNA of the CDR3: TGTGCCAGTGGACAGGAGGGCGAGCAGTACTTC.

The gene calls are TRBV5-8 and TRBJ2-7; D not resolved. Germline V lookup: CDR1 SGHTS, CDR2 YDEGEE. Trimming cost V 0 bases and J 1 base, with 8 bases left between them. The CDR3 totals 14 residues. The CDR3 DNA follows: TGTGCCAGCAGCTTGGGGTTACTTTCCTACGAGCAGTACTTC. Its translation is CASSLGLLSYEQYF.